This TCR beta chain stems from a study of T-cell memory formation after mild COVID-19. For the study at large: Largely donor-specific TCR clusters were found. Study-level findings and limits: Researchers found some responding clones in pre-infection memory, a sign that cross-reactive memory joined.

There are many counts of this clonotype. Its antigen is as yet unknown. CDR1 is MNHEY, CDR2 SVGEGT, per germline. V dropped 0 bases and J dropped 0; count of bases not matched to a gene: 2. CDR3 length equals 16 residues. TCR alpha and TCR beta cDNA libraries carrying sample barcodes and UMIs came from 5'RACE with constant-segment primers. TCRdb analysed the 5' RACE reads with MiXCR anew, one entry per CDR3 protein. The sample lists 250,000 to 350,000 distinct CDR3 sequences, roughly a fifth occurring once. This clonotype was obtained from a young man who had mild COVID-19 (a few samples of this study predate the infection). Cell type and time point are not known. Sequencing input: PBMCs or a T cell subset sorted from them (not recorded which). The V gene is TRBV6-2 or TRBV6-3, the J gene TRBJ2-1; TRBD2 matches 7 bases. The CDR3 DNA is TGTGCCAGCAGTTACTCCGCGGGGGACTCCTACAATGAGCAGTTCTTC. Protein: CASSYSAGDSYNEQFF.